Presented here are 16 T cell receptor beta chains from one specimen sequenced in a study of blood T cell repertoires in COVID-19. TCRdb keeps only in-frame clones here, not all; method: immunoSEQ multiplex PCR. The sample holds roughly 230,000 clones, roughly 84% seen once. The sample consisted of PBMCs or T cells enriched from blood (not recorded which). The receptors were sampled from a man aged 25 to 40 in a cohort exposed to, infected with or recovered from COVID-19 (not recorded which).

The V call is TRBV7-9, the J call TRBJ1-2; D possibly corresponds to TRBD1 (5 bases). Germline V gene data show CDR1 as SEHNR and CDR2 as FQNEAQ (reference sequence). V was trimmed by 6 bases and J by 4 bases, leaving 15 bases between them. The CDR3 totals 14 residues. The CDR3 loop reads CASSLGGVTYGYTF. The CDR3 nucleotides are TGTGCCAGCAGTCTCGGGGGGGTAACCTATGGCTACACCTTC.

V gene TRBV27 combines with J gene TRBJ2-7; 7 nucleotides agree with TRBD2. The ends lost 6 bases at V and 5 bases at J; junction bases unmatched: 4. The germline gives CDR1 MNHEY, CDR2 SMNVEV (reference sequence). CDR3 length equals 12 residues. CDR3 amino acids: CASSPGLNEQYF. The CDR3 DNA is TGTGCCAGCAGCCCGGGACTAAACGAGCAGTACTTC.

The genes are TRBV28 and TRBJ1-1, with 7 bases matching TRBD1. Germline CDR1 is MDHEN and CDR2 is SYDVKM. The ends lost 5 bases at V and 0 bases at J; junction bases unmatched: 6. There are 15 residues in the CDR3. In DNA, the CDR3 is TGTGCCAGCAGTGTAGAGACAGGGTTGAACACTGAAGCTTTCTTT. Encoded protein: CASSVETGLNTEAFF.

The rearrangement uses TRBV27 and TRBJ1-2, with 9 bases that match TRBD1. The CDR3 is 14 amino acids. Losses at the gene ends were 3 bases for V and 6 bases for J; bases not matched to a gene: 5. CDR1 is MNHEY and CDR2 is SMNVEV in the germline V gene (reference sequence). DNA for the CDR3: TGTGCCAGCAGTTTCGAACAGGGGGCCGATGGCTACACCTTC. Its protein product is CASSFEQGADGYTF.

The V and J genes are TRBV5-4 and TRBJ1-2, with 7 nucleotides matching TRBD1. The germline gives CDR1 SGHNT, CDR2 YYREEE (reference sequence). The V gene end was trimmed by 1 base and the J gene end by 4 bases; junction bases not matched to a gene: 7. CDR3 length equals 15 residues. This CDR3 is CASSLRQTGPYGYTF. DNA for the CDR3: TGTGCCAGCAGCTTGCGACAGACAGGGCCCTATGGCTACACCTTC. Full variable domain (rest looked up from reference TRBV5-4 and TRBJ1-2): ETGVTQSPTHLIKTRGQQVTLRCSSQSGHNTVSWYQQALGQGPQFIFQYYREEENGRGNFPPRFSGLQFPNYSSELNVNALELDDSALYLCASSLRQTGPYGYTFGSGTRLTVV.

Of note for this clone: One end of the junction does not line up with germline, which may come from a read error. The chain recombines TRBV19 with TRBJ1-1, with 7 bases that match TRBD1. This CDR3 spans 13 amino acids. Germline V gene lookup returns CDR1 LNHDA and CDR2 SQIVND (reference sequence). CDR3 loop: CASSIGGTATPLF. DNA of the CDR3: TGTGCCAGTAGTATAGGAGGGACAGCCACTCCACTTTTT.

The chain links TRBV19 to TRBJ2-7; no definite D call. The CDR3 consists of 14 residues. Trimming removed 5 bases at V and 2 bases at J, with 13 bases between. The germline CDR1 and CDR2 sequences are LNHDA and SQIVND (reference sequence). CDR3 protein: CASSSQVKPYEQYF. The CDR3 DNA reads as TGTGCCAGTAGTTCTCAGGTTAAACCCTACGAGCAGTACTTC.

The count of this clone is one. The genes are TRBV9 and TRBJ2-7, with a weak D call TRBD2 (6 bases). Germline V gene sequence: CDR1 SGDLS, CDR2 YYNGEE. The CDR3 totals 14 residues. V was cut by 2 bases and J by 2 bases, with 11 bases left in between. The CDR3 region is CASSVGLKPYEQYF. The DNA of the CDR3 is TGTGCCAGCAGCGTGGGACTTAAGCCCTACGAGCAGTACTTC. Full variable domain (missing parts from reference TRBV9 and TRBJ2-7): DSGVTQTPKHLITATGQRVTLRCSPRSGDLSVYWYQQSLDQGLQFLIQYYNGEERAKGNILERFSAQQFPDLHSELNLSSLELGDSALYFCASSVGLKPYEQYFGPGTRLTVT.

This clone was picked up one time. The genes are TRBV5-6 and TRBJ2-5; 7 bases match TRBD1. Germline CDR1 and CDR2: SGHDT and YYEEEE. The J segment lost 4 bases and the V segment lost 4 bases, leaving 4 bases of the junction unmatched. This CDR3 spans 13 amino acids. CDR3 nucleotide sequence: TGTGCCAGCAGCCACAGGGGTGGAGAGACCCAGTACTTC. It specifies CASSHRGGETQYF. Filled out from reference TRBV5-6 and TRBJ2-5, the complete variable domain reads DAGVTQSPTHLIKTRGQQVTLRCSPKSGHDTVSWYQQALGQGPQFIFQYYEEEERQRGNFPDRFSGHQFPNYSSELNVNALLLGDSALYLCASSHRGGETQYFGPGTRLLVL.

As DNA, the CDR3 is TGTGCCAGCCACCCATGGGCTGAGTCCTACGAGCAGTACTTC. Translated, it gives CASHPWAESYEQYF. The chain employs TRBV11-2 and TRBJ2-7; D ambiguous. CDR1 and CDR2 (germline): SGHAT, FQNNGV. There are 14 residues in the CDR3. The V end lost 8 bases, the J end lost 1 base, and 15 bases lay between the germline ends.

This chain's CDR3 is CASSSTTTASGYF. In nucleotides, the CDR3 is TGTGCCAGCAGCTCCACCACCACAGCGAGCGGGTACTTC. This chain connects TRBV6-5 to TRBJ2-7; perhaps TRBD2 as D (5 bases). Trimming removed 6 bases from V and 12 bases from J, with 21 bases in between. This CDR3 region has 13 residues. Germline CDR1 reads MNHEY; CDR2 reads SVGAGI.

The chain combines TRBV24-1 with TRBJ1-2; 8 bases are shared with TRBD1. The CDR3 consists of 13 residues. Per germline, CDR1 KGHDR and CDR2 SFDVKD. The V segment lost 5 bases and the J segment 7 bases; nucleotides outside the gene matches: 5. This CDR3 reads CATSGQGAFGYTF. In DNA, the CDR3 is TGTGCCACCAGTGGGCAGGGGGCTTTTGGCTACACCTTC.

This clone was seen more than once but under ten times. The chain couples TRBV4-2 to TRBJ1-2; D ambiguous. CDR3 size: 14 residues. The germline V gene encodes CDR1 LGHNA and CDR2 YNFKEQ. V lost 1 base and J lost 7, with 13 bases in between. The CDR3 DNA is TGTGCCAGCAGCCAAGTAGAAGTGACGGGTGGCTACACCTTC. As protein: CASSQVEVTGGYTF.

Only a few counts were recorded for this clone. Different DNA sequences within this sample yield the same CDR3. CDR3 protein: CASSLGGGETQYF. Here the CDR3 DNA reads TGCGCCAGCAGCTTGGGCGGTGGGGAGACCCAGTACTTC. The genes are TRBV5-1 and TRBJ2-5; no clear D. CDR1 and CDR2 from the germline V gene are SGHRS and YFSETQ. The germline V and J ends were trimmed by 0 bases and 5 bases, with 8 bases remaining between them. The CDR3 has 13 amino acids.

The gene calls are TRBV6-2 or TRBV6-3 and TRBJ1-3; TRBD1 matches at 7 bases. CDR3 length: 17 amino acids. Germline V CDR1 and CDR2: MNHEY, SVGEGT. Germline trimming cut 6 bases from V and 0 bases from J; bases unmatched to any gene: 11. The DNA for the CDR3 is TGTGCCAGCAGCCCTCCTTGGGACAGTTTCTCTGGAAACACCATATATTTT. Translated, it gives CASSPPWDSFSGNTIYF.

This clone was detected only a few times. The chain links TRBV19 to TRBJ1-2; tentative D call: TRBD1 (5 bases). The V end was cut by 5 bases, the J end by 4 bases, with 11 bases between. The V gene's germline CDR1 is LNHDA and CDR2 SQIVND (reference sequence). This CDR3 is 13 amino acids long. This chain's CDR3 is CASSFRQTYGYTF. The CDR3 nucleotides are TGTGCCAGTAGTTTTCGACAGACCTATGGCTACACCTTC.